The TCR beta chain described here comes from a study of patients and donors after allogeneic stem cell transplantation. TCRdb re-analysed the RT-PCR reads in MiXCR, keeping a single row per CDR3 protein. Found here are roughly 960,000 distinct CDR3 sequences, roughly 18% of them singletons; the top ten hold 5% to 7.5%. V shed 4 bases and J shed 6 bases, with 5 bases lying between them. CDR1 and CDR2 from the germline V gene are SGHKS and YYEKEE (reference sequence). The CDR3 loop spans 11 amino acids. V is TRBV5-5 and J is TRBJ2-1; D gene uncertain. This clonotype originated in a human donor who was either an allogeneic HSCT recipient or a stem cell or donor lymphocyte infusion donor (not recorded which). It is not recorded whose cells these are; they may come from a transplant donor. Sequenced input: blood, either unsorted or a sorted T cell fraction (not recorded which). Here the CDR3 reads CASSAVNEQFF. For the CDR3, the DNA is TGTGCCAGCAGCGCGGTCAATGAGCAGTTCTTC.